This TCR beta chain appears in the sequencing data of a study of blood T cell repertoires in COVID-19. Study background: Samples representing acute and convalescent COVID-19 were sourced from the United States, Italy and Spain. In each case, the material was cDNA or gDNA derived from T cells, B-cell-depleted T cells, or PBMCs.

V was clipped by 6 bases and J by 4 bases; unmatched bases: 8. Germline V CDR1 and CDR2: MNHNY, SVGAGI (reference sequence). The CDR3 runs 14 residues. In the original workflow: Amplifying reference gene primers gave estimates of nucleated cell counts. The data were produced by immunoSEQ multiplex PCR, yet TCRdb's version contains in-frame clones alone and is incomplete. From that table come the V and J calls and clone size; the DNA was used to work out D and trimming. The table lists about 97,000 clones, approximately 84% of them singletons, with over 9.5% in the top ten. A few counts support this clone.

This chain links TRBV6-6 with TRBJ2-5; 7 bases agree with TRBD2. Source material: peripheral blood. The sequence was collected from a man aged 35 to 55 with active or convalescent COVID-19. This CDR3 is CASRGSGKGETQYF. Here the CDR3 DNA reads TGTGCCAGCAGGGGAAGCGGGAAAGGAGAGACCCAGTACTTC.